A selection of T cell receptor beta chains follows, all from one sample in a study of STAT5B mutations in CD4+ large granular lymphocyte leukemia. This table comes from immunoSEQ multiplex PCR, and its TCRdb copy is limited to in-frame clones, with some not included. This repertoire shows approximately 35,000 clones, more than 60% found once; its top ten account for about 2.5%. Sequencing used CD4+ T cells from blood buffy coats. Receptors were obtained from a human donor in good health. Each CDR3 is given with its conserved first and last residue. The order of the fields is D gene, clone size, J gene, V gene, CDR3 DNA, CDR3 protein. The D gene is left open where the match is weak. The size entry is marked missing in some rows and otherwise reads once, few, many or a size class.

>TRBD1|.|TRBJ2-7|TRBV4-1
TGCGCCAGCAGCCTACGAGGGACAGGGGACTCCTACGAGCAGTACTTC
CASSLRGTGDSYEQYF
>.|.|TRBJ1-2|TRBV6-5
TGTGCCAGCTCTCCTCGGGAATCATCCTATGGCTACACCTTC
CASSPRESSYGYTF
>TRBD2|.|TRBJ2-3|TRBV11-2
TGTGCCAGCAGCTTGGATACTAGCGGGAAGCAGTATTTT
CASSLDTSGKQYF
>TRBD1|.|TRBJ1-1|TRBV18
TGTGCCAGCTCACCCCTACATAATCGACAGGGGGAGAGCACTGAAGCTTTCTTT
CASSPLHNRQGESTEAFF
>.|.|TRBJ1-3|TRBV2
TGTGCCAGCAGTCTTAAAGGGACACCGGCTGGAAACACCATATATTTT
CASSLKGTPAGNTIYF
>TRBD2|.|TRBJ2-3|TRBV6-1
TGTGCCTTAGGCGGGGGAGTAGGCACAGATACGCAGTATTTT
CALGGGVGTDTQYF
>.|once|TRBJ1-2|TRBV2
TGTGCCAGCCGACGGGGGGTCGAGGGGGGCTACACCTTC
CASRRGVEGGYTF
>.|.|TRBJ1-2|TRBV18
TGTGCCAGCTCACCACCGGGGGGGCCAGGCGGCTACACCTTC
CASSPPGGPGGYTF
>.|.|TRBJ2-7|TRBV21-1
TGTGCCAGCAGCAAAGTGGCGGGACAGGCCCCATCCTACGAGCAGTACTTC
CASSKVAGQAPSYEQYF
>.|.|TRBJ2-7|TRBV6-1
TGTGCCAGCAGTGGTCAGGGACCATCGCTGGAGCAGTACTTC
CASSGQGPSLEQYF
>.|few|TRBJ1-5|TRBV29-1
TGCAGCGTTGGCGGACGCAATCAGCCCCAGCATTTT
CSVGGRNQPQHF
>.|.|TRBJ2-1|TRBV5-8
TGTGCCAGCGAGCGGTACCGCTCCTACAATGAGCAGTTCTTC
CASERYRSYNEQFF
>TRBD1|.|TRBJ1-1|TRBV5-6
TGTGCCAGCAGCAGTCCCCGGGACAGGAACACTGAAGCTTTCTTT
CASSSPRDRNTEAFF
>TRBD2|.|TRBJ2-1|TRBV18
TGTGCCAGCTCACCACGGCGGGGGGCCTCCAATGAGCAGTTCTTC
CASSPRRGASNEQFF
>.|.|TRBJ1-4|TRBV6-1
TGTGCCAGCAAGGCAACTAATGAAAAACTGTTTTTT
CASKATNEKLFF
>.|.|TRBJ2-6|TRBV11-2
TGTGCCAGCAGTTTAAAAGGACAGCGCATCTCTGGGGCCAACGTCCTGACTTTC
CASSLKGQRISGANVLTF
>TRBD1|few|TRBJ1-2|TRBV11-2
TGTGCCAGCAGACGCGCAGGGGGCATGGGAGGCTACACCTTC
CASRRAGGMGGYTF
>TRBD1|.|TRBJ1-1|TRBV2
TGTGCCAGCGTAGGTGGCGGGACAGCGAACACTGAAGCTTTCTTT
CASVGGGTANTEAFF
>.|.|TRBJ2-2|TRBV19
TGTGCCAGCAGAAAGCCCAGGAGGAACACCGGGGAGCTGTTTTTT
CASRKPRRNTGELFF
>.|few|TRBJ1-1|TRBV9
TGTGCCAGCGGACGGAGTGGGCAGTACACTGAAGCTTTCTTT
CASGRSGQYTEAFF
>.|.|TRBJ2-1|TRBV7-2
TGTGCCAGCAGTCCCACAGACGGAAAGTGGGGTTATTACAATGAGCAGTTCTTC
CASSPTDGKWGYYNEQFF
>.|once|TRBJ2-1|TRBV30
TGTGCCTGGGCCGGGACCGATGAGCAGTTCTTC
CAWAGTDEQFF
>.|.|TRBJ1-1|TRBV19
TGTGCCAGTAGTACCCCCCACAGGGTAGGTACTGAAGCTTTCTTT
CASSTPHRVGTEAFF
>TRBD1|.|TRBJ1-1|TRBV2
TGTGCCAGCAGGCGGACAGGGGACCATGAAGCTTTCTTT
CASRRTGDHEAFF
>TRBD1|.|TRBJ1-6|TRBV6-6
TGTGCCAGCAGCTACAGGGGTGGATCCTATAATTCACCCCTCCACTTT
CASSYRGGSYNSPLHF
>.|.|TRBJ1-5|TRBV19
TGTGCCAGTAGTACAACCCTTGGGCTTCGGGCAGACTATAGCAATCAGCCCCAGCATTTT
CASSTTLGLRADYSNQPQHF
>.|.|TRBJ2-2|TRBV7-9
TGTGCCAGCAGCTTAGCACGGGCGAGGGGCACCGGGGAGCTGTTTTTT
CASSLARARGTGELFF
>TRBD1|.|TRBJ2-7|TRBV6-4
TGTGCCAGCAGTGACTCAGGGGCAGGGGGTCGCCTTCGAGCTCGATACTACGAGCAGTACTTC
CASSDSGAGGRLRARYYEQYF
>TRBD1|few|TRBJ1-1|TRBV13
TGTGCCAGCAGCTTGGGAGGGGGCATCGGCACTGAAGCTTTCTTT
CASSLGGGIGTEAFF
>.|few|TRBJ1-1|TRBV30
TGTGCCTGGTACGGTTATGTAGGCGCTGAAGCTTTCTTT
CAWYGYVGAEAFF
>.|.|TRBJ1-2|TRBV5-6
TGTGCCAGCAGCCCGAGTACATTGGGAGGCTACACCTTC
CASSPSTLGGYTF
>.|.|TRBJ2-3|TRBV19
TGTGCAAGCCGAAGGACGGCCCTCACAGATACGCAGTATTTT
CASRRTALTDTQYF
>.|few|TRBJ2-1|TRBV2
TGTGCCAGCAGTGAAAATACACTATCCTACAATGAGCAGTTCTTC
CASSENTLSYNEQFF
>.|.|TRBJ1-6|TRBV7-9
TGTGCCAGCAGCTTGGAGGGTGGAGGATCACCCCTCCACTTT
CASSLEGGGSPLHF
>TRBD2|.|TRBJ2-1|TRBV5-4
TGTGCCAGCAGCTTGGAGCGGGGGGGAAACTACAATGAGCAGTTCTTC
CASSLERGGNYNEQFF
>TRBD1|.|TRBJ2-7|TRBV5-6
TGTGCCAGCAGCCCACGGACAGGGGGCGACGAGCAGTACTTC
CASSPRTGGDEQYF
>.|.|TRBJ1-1|TRBV19
TGTGCCAGTAGTATCAGGGACTCGAACACTGAAGCTTTCTTT
CASSIRDSNTEAFF
>TRBD1|.|TRBJ2-7|TRBV27
TGTGCCAGCAGCATGGGGACAGAGAGCGACGAGCAGTACTTC
CASSMGTESDEQYF
>.|.|TRBJ2-7|TRBV11-3
TGTGCCAGCAGCTTAGATATGGGGGGGGCGATTTCCTACGAGCAGTACTTC
CASSLDMGGAISYEQYF
>TRBD1|once|TRBJ1-1|TRBV5-6
TGTGCCAGCAGCTTGGAAACAGGGGGCCGGGCTGAAGCTTTCTTT
CASSLETGGRAEAFF
>TRBD1|.|TRBJ2-7|TRBV10-3
TGTGCCATCAGTGAGGCACCGGGACAGGGACGTCGGGAGCAGTACTTC
CAISEAPGQGRREQYF
>.|.|TRBJ1-6|TRBV5-6
TGTGCCAGCAGCTTGGTGGGGGGCTCCTATAATTCACCCCTCCACTTT
CASSLVGGSYNSPLHF
>TRBD2|.|TRBJ2-5|TRBV4-2
TGTGCCAGCAGCCCAACCCCTGCGCGGGGGGGCCTCGAGACCCAGTACTTC
CASSPTPARGGLETQYF
>TRBD1|once|TRBJ1-2|TRBV10-3
TGTGCCATCAAACAGGGACAGGGTAGCCGTGATGGCTACACCTTC
CAIKQGQGSRDGYTF
>.|.|TRBJ1-1|TRBV11-2
TGTGCCAGCAGCCCACTCCGAGGGGGGAACACTGAAGCTTTCTTT
CASSPLRGGNTEAFF